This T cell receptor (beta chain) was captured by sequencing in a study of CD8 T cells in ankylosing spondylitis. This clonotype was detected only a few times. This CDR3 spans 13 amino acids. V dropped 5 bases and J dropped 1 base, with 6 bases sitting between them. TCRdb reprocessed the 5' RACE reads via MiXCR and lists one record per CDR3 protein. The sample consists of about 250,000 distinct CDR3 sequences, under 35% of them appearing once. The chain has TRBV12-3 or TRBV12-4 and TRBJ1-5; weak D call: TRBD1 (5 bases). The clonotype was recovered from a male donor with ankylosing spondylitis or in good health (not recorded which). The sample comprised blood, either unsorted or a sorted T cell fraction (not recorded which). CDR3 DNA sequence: TGTGCCAGCAGTAGGGACAGCAATCAGCCCCAGCATTTT. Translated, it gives CASSRDSNQPQHF.